Listed here are 18 T cell receptor beta chains from one sample, sequenced in a study of T cells in Graves' hyperthyroidism and ophthalmopathy. TCR beta CDR3 regions were amplified from RNA transcripts. The TCR CDR3 first-round RT-PCR relied on the HTBI primer set. TCRdb itself ran the multiplex PCR reads through MiXCR, one entry per CDR3 protein. The sample records around 690,000 distinct CDR3 sequences, around 16% being singletons. The sequenced material came from blood. The receptors here all came from a man aged 50 to 59 with Graves' hyperthyroidism.

This clonotype was seen at least ten times. This rearrangement joins TRBV28 to TRBJ1-6; a possible D gene is TRBD1 (5 bases). CDR3 size: 15 residues. Deletions cut 3 bases from V and 5 bases from J, with 11 bases between. CDR1 is MDHEN and CDR2 is SYDVKM in the germline V gene. CDR3 loop: CASSLWQGDNSPLHF. The CDR3 bases are TGTGCCAGCAGTTTGTGGCAGGGAGATAATTCACCCCTCCACTTT. The whole variable domain, filled in from reference TRBV28 and TRBJ1-6, reads DVKVTQSSRYLVKRTGEKVFLECVQDMDHENMFWYRQDPGLGLRLIYFSYDVKMKEKGDIPEGYSVSREKKERFSLILESASTNQTSMYLCASSLWQGDNSPLHFGNGTRLTVT.

This clonotype was counted at least ten times. V usage is TRBV2 and J usage is TRBJ2-7; the match to TRBD2 covers 9 bases. The V gene end was trimmed by 5 bases and the J gene end by 0 bases; junction bases not matched to a gene: 14. CDR3 length: 18 residues. Germline CDR1 is SNHLY and CDR2 is FYNNEI. The CDR3 bases are TGTGCCAGCAGTTTACCTAGCGGGACGCCCCTTACCTCCTACGAGCAGTACTTC. It codes for CASSLPSGTPLTSYEQYF.

The gene calls are TRBV9 and TRBJ2-7, with 7 positions matching TRBD2. Losses at the gene ends were 3 bases for V and 5 bases for J; bases not matched to a gene: 8. Germline V gives CDR1 SGDLS, CDR2 YYNGEE. The CDR3 extends over 14 amino acids. CDR3 bases: TGTGCCAGCAGCGCGCTCCGGGAGGACCACGAGCAGTACTTC. Its translation: CASSALREDHEQYF.

This clonotype was counted between two and nine times. This rearrangement joins TRBV4-1 to TRBJ2-7, with 8 bases identical to TRBD1. V lost 2 bases to trimming and J lost 0 bases; unmatched junction nucleotides: 9. Germline V gene lookup returns CDR1 MGHRA and CDR2 YSYEKL. This CDR3 spans 17 amino acids. The CDR3 loop reads CASSQQDRALNSYEQYF. The CDR3 DNA follows: TGCGCCAGCAGCCAACAGGACAGGGCCCTTAACTCCTACGAGCAGTACTTC.

This clonotype came up many times. The V gene is TRBV24-1, the J gene TRBJ1-5; 9 bases agree with TRBD1. The ends lost 3 bases at V and 3 bases at J; junction bases unmatched: 5. The CDR3 runs 16 residues. In germline, CDR1 is KGHDR, CDR2 SFDVKD. As DNA, the CDR3 is TGTGCCACCAGTGATAGGCGGACAGGGGACAATCAGCCCCAGCATTTT. It codes for CATSDRRTGDNQPQHF.

The V call is TRBV7-9, the J call TRBJ2-7; 7 bases agree with TRBD1. Germline trimming cut 5 bases from V and 0 bases from J; bases unmatched to any gene: 10. CDR1 and CDR2 from the germline V gene are SEHNR and FQNEAQ (reference sequence). The CDR3 length is 16 residues. The CDR3 here is CASSDIGTASSYEQYF. In nucleotides, the CDR3 is TGTGCCAGCAGCGATATAGGGACAGCGAGCTCCTACGAGCAGTACTTC.

This clonotype was found a few times. The DNA for the CDR3 is TGTGCCAGCAGTGTAAGGCAGGGTGCGAGCACTGAAGCTTTCTTT. Translation: CASSVRQGASTEAFF. The chain links TRBV25-1 to TRBJ1-1; possibly TRBD1 for D (5 bases). Between the trimmed V and J ends, which lost 4 bases and 4 bases, there was a span of 16 bases. The CDR3 length is 15 residues. Germline loops: CDR1 MGHDK, CDR2 SYGVNS. The full variable domain, completed using reference TRBV25-1 and TRBJ1-1, is EADIYQTPRYLVIGTGKKITLECSQTMGHDKMYWYQQDPGMELHLIHYSYGVNSTEKGDLSSESTVSRIRTEHFPLTLESARPSHTSQYLCASSVRQGASTEAFFGQGTRLTVV.

This clonotype was observed many times. The chain employs TRBV7-9 and TRBJ1-1, with TRBD1 matching 7 bases. The CDR3 is made up of 15 amino acids. The germline V gene encodes CDR1 SEHNR and CDR2 FQNEAQ (reference sequence). The junction had 7 bases not matched to a gene; V was cut back by 6 bases and J by 0 bases. Here the CDR3 DNA reads TGTGCCAGCAGGCCCCCGACAGGGATGAACACTGAAGCTTTCTTT. Translating it yields CASRPPTGMNTEAFF.

This clonotype was found many times. The chain uses TRBV28 and TRBJ2-7; 11 bases are a match to TRBD2. After removal of 5 bases from V and 0 bases from J, the junction contained 6 bases not matched to a gene. CDR1 is MDHEN and CDR2 is SYDVKM in the germline V gene. The CDR3 is 16 amino acids. CDR3 sequence: CASSPLAGGTSYEQYF. CDR3 sequence (DNA): TGTGCCAGCAGTCCTCTAGCGGGGGGAACCTCCTACGAGCAGTACTTC.

Ten or more counts support this clonotype. The gene calls are TRBV6-2 or TRBV6-3 and TRBJ2-7, with 7 bases fitting TRBD1. The ends lost 4 bases at V and 2 bases at J; junction bases unmatched: 2. The CDR3 is 13 residues long. Germline values: CDR1 MNHEY, CDR2 SVGEGT. This chain's CDR3 is CASSWGTAYEQYF. The CDR3 coding sequence is TGTGCCAGCAGTTGGGGGACAGCCTACGAGCAGTACTTC.

This clonotype was seen ten or more times. This chain uses TRBV12-3 or TRBV12-4 with TRBJ1-1; 7 positions agree with TRBD1. CDR3 length: 13 amino acids. V lost 10 bases, J lost 1 base, and 6 bases stayed unmatched. The CDR3 reads CATQGGRNTEAFF. The CDR3 DNA is TGTGCCACCCAGGGGGGGAGGAACACTGAAGCTTTCTTT.

This clonotype appeared many times. The chain recombines TRBV2 with TRBJ2-7; no clear D. CDR1 SNHLY and CDR2 FYNNEI come from the germline V gene. Trimming removed 2 bases from V and 3 bases from J, with 14 bases in between. The CDR3 totals 15 residues. Here the CDR3 reads CASSERPTTHYEQYF. The CDR3 bases are TGTGCCAGCAGTGAACGGCCCACCACCCACTACGAGCAGTACTTC. Variable domain in full (rest from reference TRBV2 and TRBJ2-7): EPEVTQTPSHQVTQMGQEVILRCVPISNHLYFYWYRQILGQKVEFLVSFYNNEISEKSEIFDDQFSVERPDGSNFTLKIRSTKLEDSAMYFCASSERPTTHYEQYFGPGTRLTVT.

In DNA form, the CDR3 reads TGTGCCAGCAGCTCTCTCCAGGGTAAAGATTACGAGCAGTACTTC. It is translated as CASSSLQGKDYEQYF. The V and J genes are TRBV7-9 and TRBJ2-7, with D possibly TRBD1 on 5 matching bases. The ends were cut back, 4 bases at V and 4 bases at J, with 17 bases in the middle. This CDR3 region has 15 residues. CDR1 and CDR2 from the germline V gene are SEHNR and FQNEAQ (reference sequence).

V and J are TRBV5-8 and TRBJ2-1; maybe TRBD2 (6 bases). The CDR3 extends over 16 amino acids. Trimming took off 4 bases at V and 6 bases at J, with 20 bases between the two ends. Germline loops: CDR1 SGHTS, CDR2 YDEGEE. CDR3 loop: CASSPGVPAKINEQFF. The CDR3, as DNA: TGTGCCAGCAGCCCGGGGGTACCGGCGAAGATCAATGAGCAGTTCTTC.

The V and J genes are TRBV20-1 and TRBJ2-3, with 9 bases fitting TRBD2. The J segment lost 1 base and the V segment lost 3 bases, leaving 14 bases of the junction unmatched. This CDR3 has 18 amino acids. Germline V gene data show CDR1 as DFQATT and CDR2 as SNEGSKA (reference sequence). In DNA, the CDR3 is TGCAGTGCTAGTAAGGGTTTAGCGGGAGTGGGGGGCACAGATACGCAGTATTTT. Translating gives CSASKGLAGVGGTDTQYF.

This clonotype was picked up a small number of times. The chain couples TRBV7-8 to TRBJ2-7, with D possibly matching TRBD2 (6 bases). Germline V gene lookup returns CDR1 SGHVS and CDR2 FQNEAQ. CDR3 length equals 16 residues. V lost 0 bases to trimming and J lost 5 bases, with 17 bases between them. CDR3 coding DNA: TGTGCCAGCAGCTTAGCGGTTGGCGGGGCTCTCCACGAGCAGTACTTC. Translation gives CASSLAVGGALHEQYF.

This clonotype occurred many times. This rearrangement joins TRBV7-2 to TRBJ2-7, with D perhaps assigned TRBD1 or TRBD2 (5 bases each). The V and J ends lost 2 bases and 5 bases respectively, with 13 bases between them. This CDR3 region has 14 residues. Per germline, CDR1 SGHTA and CDR2 FQGNSA. The CDR3 nucleotides are TGTGCCAGCAGCTTAACCAGGGACGACCACGAGCAGTACTTC. It is translated as CASSLTRDDHEQYF.

The chain is built from TRBV7-9 and TRBJ1-4; tentatively, D is TRBD1 (5 bases). CDR3 size: 14 residues. The V gene's germline CDR1 is SEHNR and CDR2 FQNEAQ (reference sequence). Trimming pared 6 bases from V and 8 bases from J, leaving 16 bases between. The CDR3 protein is CASSMGRGLEKLFF. The CDR3 bases are TGTGCCAGCAGTATGGGACGTGGTTTAGAAAAACTGTTTTTT.